This T cell receptor beta chain was observed in a study of regulatory T cells in long-lasting Graves disease. V was clipped by 0 bases and J by 1 base; unmatched bases: 1. CDR3 length: 14 amino acids. From germline, CDR1 is DFQATT and CDR2 SNEGSKA (reference sequence). Building the TCR beta libraries relied on iRepertoire HTBI primers, and CDR3 regions underwent Arm-PCR. Each CDR3 protein is one row after TCRdb ran MiXCR on the multiplex PCR reads. Of approximately 400,000 distinct CDR3 sequences in the sample, 14% to 15% were seen once. At least ten counts were recorded for this clonotype. Regarding time point: newly diagnosed GD, antithyroid drugs for less than 3 months. PBMC-extracted RNA yielded the TCR library. These data were likewise used in another study, on T cells in Graves' hyperthyroidism and ophthalmopathy.

Sample: peripheral blood mononuclear cells (PBMCs), taken at new diagnosis, from a patient treated with antithyroid drugs. V is TRBV20-1 and J is TRBJ2-3; TRBD2 agrees at 7 bases. The sequence was obtained from a woman aged 25 to 39 with Graves disease. The CDR3 sequence is CSARDAGGTDTQYF. CDR3 bases: TGCAGTGCTAGAGACGCGGGAGGCACAGATACGCAGTATTTT.